The next 13 T cell receptor beta chains were all read from a single sample in a study of blood T cell repertoires in COVID-19. Profiled with immunoSEQ multiplex PCR; TCRdb holds only in-frame clones, not every one. The repertoire holds fewer than 350,000 clones, with more than 75% as singletons. The specimen was PBMCs or T cells enriched from blood (not recorded which). The receptors stem from a woman aged 40 to 49 with acute COVID-19.

This chain joins TRBV11-2 and TRBJ2-1; 9 nucleotides match TRBD2. The CDR3 loop spans 16 amino acids. Trimming removed 5 bases from V and 1 base from J; junction bases left unmatched: 6. The germline CDR1 and CDR2 sequences are SGHAT and FQNNGV. CDR3 in DNA: TGTGCCAGCAGCCCAATAGCGGGAGTATCCTACAATGAGCAGTTCTTC. Encoded protein: CASSPIAGVSYNEQFF.

The V gene is TRBV5-6, the J gene TRBJ2-1; D is perhaps TRBD2 (5 bases). The CDR3 is 14 amino acids. In germline, CDR1 is SGHDT, CDR2 YYEEEE. V shed 4 bases and J shed 8 bases, with 16 bases lying between them. The CDR3 loop is CASSRTLAIYEQFF. The CDR3 region has the DNA TGTGCCAGCAGCCGAACCCTAGCAATCTATGAGCAGTTCTTC.

The chain recombines TRBV3-1 (or the pseudogene TRBV3-2) with TRBJ2-2; tentatively, D is TRBD2 (7 bases). The CDR3 totals 15 residues. The germline V gene has CDR1 LGHDT and CDR2 YNNKEL (reference sequence). V dropped 1 base and J dropped 5 bases, with 11 bases sitting between them. Written as DNA, the CDR3 is TGTGCCAGCAGCCAAGGGGGGGGGCGGACCGGGGAGCTGTTTTTT. Translated: CASSQGGGRTGELFF.

This clone occurred once. V is TRBV2 and J is TRBJ2-7, with TRBD2 as a possible D gene (6 bases). The ends were cut back, 3 bases at V and 3 bases at J, with 6 bases in the middle. This CDR3 is built from 12 residues. The germline V gene encodes CDR1 SNHLY and CDR2 FYNNEI. CDR3 DNA sequence: TGTGCCAGCAGTGAGGGGGGCTACGAGCAGTACTTC. Its protein product is CASSEGGYEQYF.

The chain links TRBV6-5 to TRBJ1-2; a possible D gene is TRBD1 (5 bases). Trimming took off 7 bases at V and 1 base at J, with 13 bases between the two ends. CDR1 is MNHEY, CDR2 SVGAGI, per germline. This CDR3 spans 14 amino acids. CDR3 residues: CASNPRQINYGYTF. The CDR3 nucleotides read TGTGCCAGCAACCCTAGACAGATTAACTATGGCTACACCTTC.

The chain employs TRBV7-6 and TRBJ1-4; D remains unclear. CDR1 is SGHVS, CDR2 FNYEAQ, per germline. Trimming shortened V by 3 bases and J by 0 bases, and 11 bases separated the two germline ends. CDR3 length: 16 amino acids. The CDR3 DNA reads TGTGCCAGCAGCTTCGGGTCCACTGCAACTAATGAAAAACTGTTTTTT. Its translation is CASSFGSTATNEKLFF.

The chain combines TRBV6-5 with TRBJ1-4; 8 nucleotides align to TRBD1. CDR3 length equals 15 residues. The V gene's germline CDR1 is MNHEY and CDR2 SVGAGI. J was trimmed by 6 bases and V by 6 bases; bases with no gene match: 9. The CDR3 region is CASSPQGVVDEKLFF. CDR3 in DNA: TGTGCCAGCAGCCCACAGGGGGTAGTAGATGAAAAACTGTTTTTT.

This chain links TRBV4-2 with TRBJ2-2; D might be TRBD2 (5 bases). The germline V and J ends were trimmed by 0 bases and 3 bases, with 14 bases remaining between them. Germline CDR1 LGHNA, CDR2 YNFKEQ. The CDR3 is 17 amino acids. CDR3 bases: TGTGCCAGCAGCCAAGATTACGGAGGATCGGACACCGGGGAGCTGTTTTTT. Translation gives CASSQDYGGSDTGELFF.

V is TRBV11-1 and J is TRBJ2-7; 8 bases align to TRBD1. Trimming removed 6 bases from V and 0 bases from J; junction bases left unmatched: 7. This CDR3 region has 15 residues. Germline values: CDR1 SGHAT, CDR2 FQDESV (reference sequence). The CDR3 DNA reads TGTGCCAGCAGTCGTCCGGGACAGGTCTCCTACGAGCAGTACTTC. It is translated as CASSRPGQVSYEQYF. The whole variable domain, remainder taken from reference TRBV11-1 and TRBJ2-7, is EAEVAQSPRYKITEKSQAVAFWCDPISGHATLYWYRQILGQGPELLVQFQDESVVDDSQLPKDRFSAERLKGVDSTLKIQPAELGDSAMYLCASSRPGQVSYEQYFGPGTRLTVT.

This clone was found once. The chain has TRBV10-3 and TRBJ2-1; D remains ambiguous. From germline, CDR1 is ENHRY and CDR2 SYGVKD. V was pared by 7 bases and J by 8 bases, with 9 bases between. This CDR3 region has 11 residues. CDR3 region: CAIMAGHEQFF. The CDR3 DNA follows: TGTGCCATCATGGCTGGGCATGAGCAGTTCTTC.

Concerning this clone: Other DNA sequences of this sample code for an identical CDR3. The chain has TRBV29-1 and TRBJ1-5; D may be TRBD1 (6 bases). Deletions cut 6 bases from V and 1 base from J, with 7 bases between. CDR3 size: 12 residues. Germline V lookup: CDR1 SQVTM, CDR2 ANQGSEA. CDR3 residues: CSVGGSNQPQHF. In DNA, the CDR3 is TGCAGCGTAGGGGGAAGCAATCAGCCCCAGCATTTT.

This clone has only a few counts. The chain is built from TRBV9 and TRBJ1-3, with 9 positions matching TRBD1. In germline, CDR1 is SGDLS, CDR2 YYNGEE. V shed 4 bases, J shed 2 bases, and the junction held 13 bases outside the gene matches. The CDR3 has 18 residues. The DNA of the CDR3 is TGTGCCAGCAGCCCTCAAATTGGGACAGGGAGTGCTGGAAACACCATATATTTT. Its translation: CASSPQIGTGSAGNTIYF.

The chain uses TRBV28 and TRBJ1-2, with 7 bases aligning to TRBD1. This CDR3 has 14 amino acids. After removal of 3 bases from V and 2 bases from J, the junction contained 3 bases not matched to a gene. Germline V gene data show CDR1 as MDHEN and CDR2 as SYDVKM. The CDR3 DNA sequence: TGTGCCAGCAGTTTCAAGGACAGGAACTATGGCTACACCTTC. It encodes CASSFKDRNYGYTF.